One and the same sample provided the 30 T cell receptor beta chains below, sequenced in a study of control samples from healthy donors and cancer patients. Only in-frame clones appear in the TCRdb table, and some are missing; sequencing was by immunoSEQ multiplex PCR. The data contain around 85,000 clones, 85% to 90% of them seen just once; the ten biggest clones take up 7.5% to 8%. Specimen: blood. Every receptor here comes from a woman in her sixties in good health.

V gene TRBV7-2 combines with J gene TRBJ1-2; D gene uncertain. V lost 5 bases, J lost 0 bases, and 10 bases lay in between. Germline V gene lookup returns CDR1 SGHTA and CDR2 FQGNSA. The CDR3 runs to 14 residues. The CDR3 sequence is CASSPQDSNYGYTF. The CDR3, as DNA: TGTGCCAGCAGCCCCCAGGACTCTAACTATGGCTACACCTTC.

V usage is TRBV6-5 and J usage is TRBJ2-5, with a tentative D call TRBD2 (6 bases). The CDR3 extends over 13 amino acids. The V and J ends lost 3 bases and 7 bases respectively, with 12 bases between them. The germline gives CDR1 MNHEY, CDR2 SVGAGI. The CDR3 region has the DNA TGTGCCAGCAGTTATTCCGGGAGTCTGACCCAGTACTTC. It encodes CASSYSGSLTQYF.

The CDR3 DNA follows: TGCGCCAGCAGCCAAGGTAACAGCCAAACCCCCCGCTTGTACCAAGAGACCCAGTACTTC. Protein: CASSQGNSQTPRLYQETQYF. The chain combines TRBV4-1 with TRBJ2-5, with D unresolved. This CDR3 has 20 amino acids. Deletions cut 1 base from V and 0 bases from J, with 24 bases between. Germline lookup yields CDR1 MGHRA and CDR2 YSYEKL.

The chain recombines TRBV4-1 with TRBJ1-5; weak D call: TRBD1 (5 bases). The germline CDR1 and CDR2 sequences are MGHRA and YSYEKL. This CDR3 spans 16 amino acids. Trimming left V 2 bases short and J 2 bases short, with 13 bases between. The chain's CDR3 is CASSQPRDGRNQPQHF. The CDR3 DNA is TGCGCCAGCAGCCAACCCCGGGACGGACGCAATCAGCCCCAGCATTTT.

This clone was counted only a few times. The V gene is TRBV12-3 or TRBV12-4, the J gene TRBJ1-3, with D unclear. This CDR3 has 12 amino acids. Trimming stripped 1 base from V and 4 bases from J, with 2 bases between. The CDR3 spells CASSLGGNTIYF. CDR3 in DNA: TGTGCCAGCAGTTTAGGCGGAAACACCATATATTTT.

This clone was counted a few times. The genes are TRBV2 and TRBJ2-3, with a tentative D call TRBD1 (6 bases). There are 14 residues in the CDR3. Looked up from germline, CDR1 is SNHLY and CDR2 is FYNNEI. With 8 bases removed from V and 0 bases from J, the gap between germline ends came to 12 bases. The CDR3 region has the DNA TGTGCCAGCTATTTACAGGGAAGCACAGATACGCAGTATTTT. The encoded protein is CASYLQGSTDTQYF.

The J gene is TRBJ1-1, the V gene TRBV30, with 9 positions matching TRBD1. The germline V gene has CDR1 GTSNPN and CDR2 SVGIG (reference sequence). The CDR3 runs 15 residues. V trimming: 4 bases; J trimming: 4 bases; junction bases outside the gene matches: 10. The CDR3 coding sequence is TGTGCCTGGAAGGCACAGGGGGCTTTCCCCACTGAAGCTTTCTTT. It yields the protein CAWKAQGAFPTEAFF. The variable domain in full, completed from reference TRBV30 and TRBJ1-1, reads SQTIHQWPATLVQPVGSPLSLECTVEGTSNPNLYWYRQAAGRGLQLLFYSVGIGQISSEVPQNLSASRPQDRQFILSSKKLLLSDSGFYLCAWKAQGAFPTEAFFGQGTRLTVV.

The rearrangement links TRBV7-9 to TRBJ1-5, with 8 bases aligning to TRBD1. The CDR3 extends over 14 amino acids. V trimming: 4 bases; J trimming: 5 bases; junction bases outside the gene matches: 4. Germline CDR1 is SEHNR and CDR2 is FQNEAQ (reference sequence). CDR3 sequence (DNA): TGTGCCAGCAGCTGGGGACAGGTCGATCAGCCCCAGCATTTT. The encoded protein is CASSWGQVDQPQHF.

This chain links TRBV28 with TRBJ1-2; D call uncertain. Trimming removed 5 bases at V and 7 bases at J, with 14 bases between. The V gene's germline CDR1 is MDHEN and CDR2 SYDVKM. The CDR3 spans 13 residues. The CDR3 loop is CASSPQVPTGYTF. The CDR3 coding sequence is TGTGCCAGCAGTCCTCAAGTCCCCACTGGCTACACCTTC.

The chain uses TRBV6-6 and TRBJ1-2, with 7 bases that match TRBD1. The CDR3 runs 12 residues. Germline V CDR1 and CDR2: MNHNY, SVGAGI (reference sequence). J was trimmed by 3 bases and V by 9 bases; bases with no gene match: 4. CDR3 in amino acids: CASTTGDYGYTF. The CDR3 nucleotides are TGTGCCAGTACTACAGGGGACTATGGCTACACCTTC.

This sequence joins TRBV2 and TRBJ2-3, with 10 bases matching TRBD2. The CDR3 sequence is 19 residues long. Germline CDR1 SNHLY, CDR2 FYNNEI. The V segment lost 5 bases and the J segment 0 bases; nucleotides outside the gene matches: 14. The CDR3 nucleotides read TGTGCCAGCAGTCACGCCTCCGGGACTAGCGTATCTAGCACAGATACGCAGTATTTT. Translated, it gives CASSHASGTSVSSTDTQYF.

V and J are TRBV5-4 and TRBJ2-1, with D possibly called TRBD1 or TRBD2 (5 bases each). The germline gives CDR1 SGHNT, CDR2 YYREEE (reference sequence). The V end lost 4 bases, the J end lost 8 bases, and 13 bases lay between the germline ends. The CDR3 has 13 amino acids. The CDR3 reads CASSRPRGDEQFF. The CDR3 DNA is TGTGCCAGCAGCCGTCCCCGGGGCGATGAGCAGTTCTTC.

This chain joins TRBV3-1 (or the pseudogene TRBV3-2) and TRBJ2-5; no definite D call. CDR3 length equals 13 residues. CDR1 LGHDT and CDR2 YNNKEL come from the germline V gene (reference sequence). The germline V and J ends were trimmed by 4 bases and 5 bases, with 11 bases remaining between them. The CDR3 spells CASSLGALETQYF. The CDR3 bases are TGTGCCAGCAGCCTGGGTGCGCTGGAGACCCAGTACTTC.

V is TRBV6-2 or TRBV6-3 and J is TRBJ2-3, with 7 bases fitting TRBD2. Germline CDR1 and CDR2: MNHEY and SVGEGT. Trimming removed 6 bases from V and 2 bases from J; junction bases left unmatched: 5. The CDR3 sequence is 14 residues long. DNA for the CDR3: TGTGCCAGCAGCTCGGGAGGAATCACAGATACGCAGTATTTT. Its protein product is CASSSGGITDTQYF.

This clone has just one count. This chain uses TRBV7-2 with TRBJ1-1; D ambiguous. This CDR3 spans 18 amino acids. Germline CDR1 and CDR2: SGHTA and FQGNSA. Trimming removed 0 bases at V and 1 base at J, with 18 bases between. The CDR3, as DNA: TGTGCCAGCAGCTTAGCGTCGTCAGGCACCCCCGGGAACACTGAAGCTTTCTTT. This codes for CASSLASSGTPGNTEAFF.

CDR3 protein: CASSPQVPGPLLAGNTIYF. The CDR3 nucleotides read TGTGCCAGCTCACCACAGGTTCCAGGGCCCCTTTTGGCTGGAAACACCATATATTTT. This chain uses TRBV18 with TRBJ1-3, with D perhaps matching TRBD1 (5 bases). This CDR3 has 19 residues. Germline loops: CDR1 KGHSH, CDR2 LQKENI. Trimming took off 1 base at V and 2 bases at J, with 21 bases between the two ends.

The chain is built from TRBV19 and TRBJ1-3; D perhaps matches TRBD1 (6 bases). This CDR3 region has 15 residues. V shed 3 bases and J shed 0 bases, with 9 bases lying between them. Germline assignment: CDR1 LNHDA and CDR2 SQIVND (reference sequence). CDR3 DNA sequence: TGTGCCAGTAGTATTGGGGGGGCCTCTGGAAACACCATATATTTT. Its translation is CASSIGGASGNTIYF.

This clone was counted once. CDR3 protein: CASSFSSSGSYEQYF. Written as DNA, the CDR3 is TGTGCCAGCAGTTTCTCGAGTTCGGGGTCCTACGAGCAGTACTTC. The chain links TRBV27 to TRBJ2-7; tentative D call: TRBD2 (5 bases). Looked up from germline, CDR1 is MNHEY and CDR2 is SMNVEV (reference sequence). This CDR3 contains 15 residues. The germline V and J ends were trimmed by 3 bases and 1 base, with 13 bases remaining between them.

The chain employs TRBV6-4 and TRBJ1-1; D perhaps matches TRBD1 (6 bases). Per germline, CDR1 MRHNA and CDR2 SNTAGT. This CDR3 is built from 14 residues. Trimming cost V 4 bases and J 6 bases, with 15 bases left between them. CDR3 nucleotides: TGTGCCAGCAGTGGAAGGTGGGGGCGGCCTGAAGCTTTCTTT. Translated: CASSGRWGRPEAFF.

The V and J genes are TRBV5-1 and TRBJ2-1; D is undetermined. Germline-derived CDR1 and CDR2 are SGHRS and YFSETQ. The CDR3 loop spans 15 amino acids. Trimming removed 0 bases from V and 4 bases from J, with 11 bases in between. CDR3 sequence (DNA): TGCGCCAGCAGCTTGGGGGGTACCTCTTACAATGAGCAGTTCTTC. Its protein is CASSLGGTSYNEQFF.

This clone has a handful of counts. The rearrangement links TRBV18 to TRBJ1-6, with D hard to call. The CDR3 is 13 amino acids. Germline values: CDR1 KGHSH, CDR2 LQKENI. The V and J ends lost 5 bases and 8 bases respectively, with 10 bases between them. CDR3 DNA: TGTGCCAGCTCAGACCTCACGGATTCACCCCTCCACTTT. Protein product: CASSDLTDSPLHF.

The chain joins TRBV4-2 to TRBJ1-4, with D possibly TRBD1 on 6 matching bases. Germline CDR1 is LGHNA and CDR2 is YNFKEQ. Between the trimmed V and J ends, which lost 0 bases and 5 bases, there was a span of 19 bases. The CDR3 is made up of 18 amino acids. The CDR3 coding sequence is TGTGCCAGCAGCCAAGATGACGTGAGGGTAGGGGGAAATGAAAAACTGTTTTTT. It codes for CASSQDDVRVGGNEKLFF.

As concerns this clone: Germline and junction disagree at one end, which may indicate a read error. This chain joins TRBV7-2 and TRBJ2-1; 11 positions match TRBD2. Germline CDR1 SGHTA, CDR2 FQGNSA. CDR3 length: 15 residues. In DNA, the CDR3 is TGTGCCACCAGCATAGCGGGGGGGCCCTACAATGAGCAGTTCTTC. It is translated as CATSIAGGPYNEQFF.

The CDR3 is CASSVSSGGSDTQYF. The CDR3 DNA reads as TGTGCCAGCAGTGTTAGTAGCGGGGGATCAGATACGCAGTATTTT. The chain recombines TRBV2 with TRBJ2-3, with 9 bases matching TRBD2. The V gene end was trimmed by 4 bases and the J gene end by 4 bases; junction bases not matched to a gene: 6. Germline loops: CDR1 SNHLY, CDR2 FYNNEI. The length of the CDR3 is 15 residues.

V gene TRBV9 combines with J gene TRBJ2-5; D could derive from TRBD1 or TRBD2 (7 bases each). The V gene lost 3 bases and the J gene lost 1 base, with 13 bases spanning the gap. The CDR3 spans 15 residues. Germline V lookup: CDR1 SGDLS, CDR2 YYNGEE. CDR3 sequence (DNA): TGTGCCAGCAGCGATGGGGGGGACAGCCAAGAGACCCAGTACTTC. This encodes CASSDGGDSQETQYF.

V usage is TRBV18 and J usage is TRBJ1-1, with unresolved D. This CDR3 is built from 12 residues. Germline CDR1 is KGHSH and CDR2 is LQKENI. Deletions cut 3 bases from V and 7 bases from J, with 9 bases between. The CDR3 protein is CASSPTPLEAFF. The DNA for the CDR3 is TGTGCCAGCTCACCGACCCCTCTTGAAGCTTTCTTT.

V usage is TRBV5-6 and J usage is TRBJ1-2, with D maybe TRBD1 (5 bases). The CDR3 spans 18 residues. V was trimmed by 7 bases and J by 1 base, leaving 26 bases between them. From germline, CDR1 is SGHDT and CDR2 YYEEEE. This CDR3 is CASRIRGPETTVNYGYTF. The CDR3 coding sequence is TGTGCCAGCCGGATACGGGGACCAGAGACCACGGTTAACTATGGCTACACCTTC.

Only one count was recorded for this clone. The gene calls are TRBV19 and TRBJ2-1; 7 bases are a match to TRBD2. Germline-derived CDR1 and CDR2 are LNHDA and SQIVND (reference sequence). The CDR3 has 14 amino acids. V lost 6 bases and J lost 8; bases outside the gene matches: 10. The CDR3 DNA reads TGTGCCAGTAGAGGGCCGGGGGGTCGGGATGAGCAGTTCTTC. It yields the protein CASRGPGGRDEQFF.

The chain joins TRBV11-2 to TRBJ2-2; TRBD2 matches 7 bases. Germline trimming cut 0 bases from V and 6 bases from J; bases unmatched to any gene: 7. The CDR3 is made up of 16 amino acids. Germline assignment: CDR1 SGHAT and CDR2 FQNNGV. The CDR3 nucleotides read TGTGCCAGCAGCTTAGAATATCGGGACTATCCCGGGGAGCTGTTTTTT. Translation: CASSLEYRDYPGELFF.

The V call is TRBV6-6, the J call TRBJ1-2; TRBD1 might be the D (6 bases). The germline V gene has CDR1 MNHNY and CDR2 SVGAGI (reference sequence). Trimming stripped 2 bases from V and 0 bases from J, with 7 bases between. CDR3 length: 14 amino acids. CDR3 region: CASSYTGSNYGYTF. The CDR3, as DNA: TGTGCCAGCAGTTACACAGGGTCTAACTATGGCTACACCTTC.